This T cell receptor beta chain was identified during a study of shared clonotypes between healthy human individuals. At deep level, the assay was performed. Profiling relied on immunoSEQ multiplex PCR, and the TCRdb table lists in-frame clones only, not all of them. The sample records about 470,000 clones, about 85% being singletons. The germline V gene encodes CDR1 SQVTM and CDR2 ANQGSEA. V was trimmed by 4 bases and J by 3 bases, leaving 5 bases between them. The CDR3 spans 11 residues. Donors were healthy HIV-negative adults without recent acute infections or vaccinations. This TCR derives from a woman aged 40 to 49 in good health. Some clones in this sample may be carry-over from other donors' samples. Material for sequencing was PBMCs. The chain joins TRBV29-1 to TRBJ2-3; no reliable D call. The CDR3 nucleotides read TGCAGCGTTGGCTGGACAGATACGCAGTATTTT. Its protein is CSVGWTDTQYF.